Listed below are T cell receptor beta chains from one sample, sequenced in a study of blood T cell repertoires in COVID-19. Assay: immunoSEQ multiplex PCR; the TCRdb copy retains only in-frame clones and omits some. The table shows about 300,000 clones, with approximately 90% occurring only once. The sequencing sample was made of peripheral blood. The receptors shown here come from a man in his forties with acute or convalescent COVID-19. Each CDR3 is given with its conserved first and last residue. The order of the fields is D gene, J gene, V gene, CDR3 DNA, CDR3 protein. D genes are given only for firm matches.

D: TRBD1
J: TRBJ2-2
V: TRBV5-1
DNA: TGCGCCAGCGGTTCCGGGACAGGGTATGCCGGGGAGCTGTTTTTT
CDR3: CASGSGTGYAGELFF

D: TRBD2
J: TRBJ2-6
V: TRBV7-2
DNA: TGTGCCAGCAGCGCCGGGGGGGGCTCTGGGGCCAACGTCCTGACTTTC
CDR3: CASSAGGGSGANVLTF

D: NA
J: TRBJ1-5
V: TRBV9
DNA: TGTGCCAGCAGCGTAGGGAGTATCGGGGAGCAGCCCCAGCATTTT
CDR3: CASSVGSIGEQPQHF

D: NA
J: TRBJ2-5
V: TRBV19
DNA: TGTGCCAGTAGATTCGAAGGGAGGCCCCAAGAGACCCAGTACTTC
CDR3: CASRFEGRPQETQYF

D: NA
J: TRBJ2-2
V: TRBV29-1
DNA: TGCAGCGTTCTAAGTGTTGAGAGCACCGGGGAGCTGTTTTTT
CDR3: CSVLSVESTGELFF

D: TRBD1
J: TRBJ1-1
V: TRBV2
DNA: TGTGCCAGCACTTTCGGGGACAGGGTAAGCACTGAAGCTTTCTTT
CDR3: CASTFGDRVSTEAFF

D: NA
J: TRBJ1-2
V: TRBV6-5
DNA: TGTGCCAGCAGTTACACAGGGAACCAGGGCTACACCTTC
CDR3: CASSYTGNQGYTF

D: TRBD1
J: TRBJ1-5
V: TRBV2
DNA: TGTGCCAGCAGAGCCCGGGACAGAAGCAATCAGCCCCAGCATTTT
CDR3: CASRARDRSNQPQHF

D: NA
J: TRBJ1-6
V: TRBV2
DNA: TGTGCCAGCAGACCCAGGGTGTGGAATTCACCCCTCCACTTT
CDR3: CASRPRVWNSPLHF

D: NA
J: TRBJ2-1
V: TRBV10-3
DNA: TGTGCCGTTGCCGGTTTAGGGGATGAGCAGTTCTTC
CDR3: CAVAGLGDEQFF

D: NA
J: TRBJ1-1
V: TRBV3-1/TRBV3-2
DNA: TGTGCCAGCAGCCAGGGGGTCTCGGGGGCTGAAGCTTTCTTT
CDR3: CASSQGVSGAEAFF

D: NA
J: TRBJ1-2
V: TRBV5-1
DNA: TGCGCCAGCAGCACGGGGGACGGCCACTATGGCTACACCTTC
CDR3: CASSTGDGHYGYTF

D: NA
J: TRBJ1-2
V: TRBV6-1
DNA: TGTGCCAGCAGTGAAGAGGCAGGGGCGGGCTATGGCTACACCTTC
CDR3: CASSEEAGAGYGYTF